The 5 T cell receptor beta chains below all came from one sample that was sequenced in a study of blood T cell repertoires in COVID-19. Using immunoSEQ multiplex PCR, the repertoire was profiled, and TCRdb retains in-frame clones only, with some absent. The repertoire holds 150,000 to 200,000 clones, about 91% seen once, with 1.5% to 2% in the top ten. What was sequenced was peripheral blood. Receptor source: a woman aged 50 to 60 with acute or convalescent COVID-19.

The chain recombines TRBV27 with TRBJ1-1, with 7 bases identical to TRBD1. V lost 5 bases and J lost 11; bases outside the gene matches: 14. CDR3 length: 14 residues. Germline V lookup: CDR1 MNHEY, CDR2 SMNVEV (reference sequence). In nucleotides, the CDR3 is TGTGCCAGCAGTCCTACGTGGACAGGTCGGATGGCTTTCTTT. This translates into CASSPTWTGRMAFF.

V and J are TRBV30 and TRBJ1-1; a weak D match, TRBD1 (6 bases). From germline, CDR1 is GTSNPN and CDR2 SVGIG (reference sequence). There are 14 residues in the CDR3. V lost 3 bases and J 6 bases, leaving 17 bases between the germline ends. The CDR3 is CAWRLQGALAEAFF. DNA for the CDR3: TGTGCCTGGAGATTACAGGGAGCTTTGGCTGAAGCTTTCTTT.

V usage is TRBV7-8 and J usage is TRBJ1-4, with 7 bases fitting TRBD1. Trimming took 5 bases from V and 3 from J; bases not matched to a gene: 12. The CDR3 runs 17 residues. Germline V gene sequence: CDR1 SGHVS, CDR2 FQNEAQ. For the CDR3, the DNA is TGTGCCAGCAGCACGTCCCGGGACAGACCTTCTAATGAAAAACTGTTTTTT. Protein product: CASSTSRDRPSNEKLFF.

The CDR3 DNA reads TGCAGCGCCGGACAGGGGGCACACGAGCAGTACTTC. Protein product: CSAGQGAHEQYF. This chain uses TRBV29-1 with TRBJ2-7; 11 bases are shared with TRBD1. This CDR3 has 12 residues. Trimming cost V 7 bases and J 5 bases; bases outside gene matches: 4. The germline CDR1 and CDR2 sequences are SQVTM and ANQGSEA.

The chain couples TRBV10-3 to TRBJ2-3; 10 bases fit TRBD2. This CDR3 is 15 amino acids long. Trimming removed 10 bases from V and 4 bases from J; junction bases left unmatched: 11. CDR1 ENHRY and CDR2 SYGVKD come from the germline V gene. The CDR3 DNA reads TGTGCCACCTCCCCTAGCGGGAGATTGGCAGATACGCAGTATTTT. Protein product: CATSPSGRLADTQYF.